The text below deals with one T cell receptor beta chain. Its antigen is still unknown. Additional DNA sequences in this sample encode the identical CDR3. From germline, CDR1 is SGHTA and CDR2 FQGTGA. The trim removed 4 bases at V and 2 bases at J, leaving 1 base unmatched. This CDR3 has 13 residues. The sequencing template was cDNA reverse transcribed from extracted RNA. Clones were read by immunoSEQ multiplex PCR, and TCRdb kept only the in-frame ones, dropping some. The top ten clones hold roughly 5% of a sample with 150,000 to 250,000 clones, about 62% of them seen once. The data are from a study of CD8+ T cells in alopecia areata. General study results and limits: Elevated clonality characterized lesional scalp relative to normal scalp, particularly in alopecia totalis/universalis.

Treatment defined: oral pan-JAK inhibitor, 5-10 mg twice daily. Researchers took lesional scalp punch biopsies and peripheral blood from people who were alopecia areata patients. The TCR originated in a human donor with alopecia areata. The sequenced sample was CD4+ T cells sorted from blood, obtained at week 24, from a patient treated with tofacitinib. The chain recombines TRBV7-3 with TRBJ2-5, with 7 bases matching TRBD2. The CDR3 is CASSSGGQETQYF. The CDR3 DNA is TGTGCCAGCAGCTCGGGAGGTCAAGAGACCCAGTACTTC.